A single sample gave rise to the 25 T cell receptor beta chains below, sequenced in a study of PD-1 blockade in classical Hodgkin lymphoma. The method was immunoSEQ multiplex PCR; TCRdb's version includes in-frame clones alone and lacks a portion of them. The sample lists around 35,000 clones, almost 90% occurring once. Every one of the patients relapsed after autologous stem cell transplantation (brentuximab vedotin exposure was variable). The sample here was peripheral blood mononuclear cells (PBMCs), taken before the second cycle of nivolumab. The receptors were gathered from a human donor with classical Hodgkin lymphoma.

This chain uses TRBV30 with TRBJ1-1, with a possible D match to TRBD1 (5 bases). Germline V gene data show CDR1 as GTSNPN and CDR2 as SVGIG (reference sequence). The CDR3 consists of 14 residues. V lost 0 bases and J 6 bases, leaving 14 bases between the germline ends. The CDR3 DNA reads TGTGCCTGGAGTGTACCGGGCAGGGACGCTGAAGCTTTCTTT. This codes for CAWSVPGRDAEAFF.

The chain uses TRBV27 and TRBJ1-1; 7 bases are shared with TRBD1. V gave up 6 bases and J gave up 0 bases; unmatched junction bases: 10. The CDR3 has 16 amino acids. CDR1 and CDR2 (germline): MNHEY, SMNVEV (reference sequence). CDR3 sequence reads: CASSFKAGTVNTEAFF. CDR3 in DNA: TGTGCCAGCAGCTTTAAAGCCGGGACAGTGAACACTGAAGCTTTCTTT.

V gene TRBV7-3 combines with J gene TRBJ2-2, with D unresolved. Germline V lookup: CDR1 SGHTA, CDR2 FQGTGA. There are 16 residues in the CDR3. V shed 5 bases and J shed 3 bases, with 16 bases lying between them. In nucleotides, the CDR3 is TGTGCCAGCAGCCGCTCCGGCGGTGGGCACACCGGGGAGCTGTTTTTT. It encodes CASSRSGGGHTGELFF.

This clone has only one observation. The rearrangement joins TRBV11-2 to TRBJ1-2; TRBD1 aligns across 7 bases. Germline V lookup: CDR1 SGHAT, CDR2 FQNNGV. The CDR3 runs to 14 residues. V trimming: 1 base; J trimming: 4 bases; junction bases outside the gene matches: 3. The CDR3 sequence: CASSLVGGAYGYTF. The CDR3 nucleotides are TGTGCCAGCAGCTTAGTAGGGGGCGCCTATGGCTACACCTTC.

This rearrangement joins TRBV5-4 to TRBJ1-3; no clear D gene. Trimming took off 5 bases at V and 3 bases at J, with 3 bases between the two ends. This CDR3 is built from 11 residues. Germline CDR1 and CDR2: SGHNT and YYREEE (reference sequence). The CDR3 DNA is TGTGCCAGCAGTTTTGGAAACACCATATATTTT. This gives the protein CASSFGNTIYF.

Regarding this clone: One junction end disagrees with the germline gene, perhaps due to a read error. The chain combines TRBV27 with TRBJ2-4; possibly TRBD2 for D (6 bases). Germline lookup yields CDR1 MNHEY and CDR2 SMNVEV (reference sequence). The CDR3 loop spans 12 amino acids. The CDR3: CASSTTAGTQSF. The DNA for the CDR3 is TGTGCCAGCAGTACGACCGCCGGGACTCAAAGCTTC.

The chain joins TRBV5-6 to TRBJ2-4; D gene ambiguous. Trimming left V 1 base short and J 0 bases short, with 17 bases between. CDR3 length equals 18 residues. Germline CDR1 reads SGHDT; CDR2 reads YYEEEE. In DNA form, the CDR3 reads TGTGCCAGCAGCTTGTCCCCAATCGTAGGTTTAGCCAAAAACATTCAGTACTTC. It codes for CASSLSPIVGLAKNIQYF.

This clone was counted a single time. This chain uses TRBV6-5 with TRBJ2-1, with 10 bases matching TRBD2. The trim removed 4 bases at V and 6 bases at J, leaving 6 bases unmatched. The CDR3 runs 15 residues. The germline gives CDR1 MNHEY, CDR2 SVGAGI. CDR3 residues: CASSLFPSGSNEQFF. In DNA, the CDR3 is TGTGCCAGCAGTTTGTTTCCTAGCGGGAGCAATGAGCAGTTCTTC.

The chain couples TRBV5-1 to TRBJ1-2; possibly TRBD1 for D (5 bases). The CDR3 sequence is 15 residues long. The germline V gene has CDR1 SGHRS and CDR2 YFSETQ. Trimming pared 3 bases from V and 8 bases from J, leaving 20 bases between. The CDR3 region has the DNA TGCGCCAGCAGCTCAGAAGCCAGGGTAATAGGAGGCTACACCTTC. Residues: CASSSEARVIGGYTF.

The rearrangement links TRBV6-1 to TRBJ1-1; D is unclear. The CDR3 sequence is 14 residues long. V was clipped by 6 bases and J by 4 bases, with 15 bases between them. Germline CDR1 MNHNS, CDR2 SASEGT. This chain's CDR3 is CASRKEYIGTEAFF. Here the CDR3 DNA reads TGTGCCAGCAGGAAAGAATATATAGGCACTGAAGCTTTCTTT.

This clone has just one count. Written as DNA, the CDR3 is TGTGCCAGCAGTCGTGTGGGGGATACGCAGTATTTT. Protein: CASSRVGDTQYF. The rearrangement links TRBV28 to TRBJ2-3; D gene unclear. Germline loops: CDR1 MDHEN, CDR2 SYDVKM. Trimming stripped 5 bases from V and 6 bases from J, with 9 bases between. CDR3 length equals 12 residues. Full variable domain (remainder filled in from reference TRBV28 and TRBJ2-3): DVKVTQSSRYLVKRTGEKVFLECVQDMDHENMFWYRQDPGLGLRLIYFSYDVKMKEKGDIPEGYSVSREKKERFSLILESASTNQTSMYLCASSRVGDTQYFGPGTRLTVL.

This clone occurred once. This sequence joins TRBV19 and TRBJ2-5; TRBD2 might be the D (7 bases). The germline V gene has CDR1 LNHDA and CDR2 SQIVND (reference sequence). The CDR3 runs to 16 residues. Trimming shortened V by 3 bases and J by 5 bases, and 19 bases separated the two germline ends. CDR3 loop: CASSIGGTPEFETQYF. DNA for the CDR3: TGTGCCAGTAGTATCGGGGGGACACCTGAATTTGAGACCCAGTACTTC.

The V gene is TRBV7-3, the J gene TRBJ1-5; 11 bases are shared with TRBD1. CDR3 size: 16 residues. The V gene's germline CDR1 is SGHTA and CDR2 FQGTGA. The V and J ends lost 0 bases and 7 bases, in that order; junction bases with no gene match: 5. The CDR3 DNA reads as TGTGCCAGCAGCTTAACCGGGACAGGGGGAGGACAGCCCCAGCATTTT. Its protein is CASSLTGTGGGQPQHF.

The table lists this clone with a few counts. Other DNA sequences in this specimen translate into the identical CDR3. The CDR3 region is CASSPEGSYEQYF. Here the CDR3 DNA reads TGTGCCAGCAGTCCCGAGGGCTCCTACGAGCAGTACTTC. The gene calls are TRBV5-6 and TRBJ2-7; a weak D match, TRBD2 (5 bases). Trimming took 5 bases from V and 0 from J, leaving 9 bases between them. This CDR3 comprises 13 residues. The germline V gene has CDR1 SGHDT and CDR2 YYEEEE.

The chain employs TRBV27 and TRBJ1-4; the D gene is possibly TRBD1 (5 bases). The CDR3 is made up of 15 amino acids. CDR1 is MNHEY and CDR2 is SMNVEV in the germline V gene (reference sequence). Trimming took off 3 bases at V and 5 bases at J, with 13 bases between the two ends. Here the CDR3 reads CASSFLGPRNEKLFF. CDR3 nucleotide sequence: TGTGCCAGCAGTTTTCTGGGGCCTCGGAATGAAAAACTGTTTTTT.

J is TRBJ1-1 and V is TRBV28; 7 bases align to TRBD1. Per the germline V gene, CDR1 is MDHEN and CDR2 is SYDVKM. CDR3 length: 18 residues. V was clipped by 6 bases and J by 0 bases; unmatched bases: 16. CDR3 sequence: CASSLTLTGTAVNTEAFF. The CDR3 bases are TGTGCCAGCAGCCTAACGTTGACCGGGACAGCGGTGAACACTGAAGCTTTCTTT.

V is TRBV11-3 and J is TRBJ2-1, with a tentative D call TRBD2 (6 bases). The V gene's germline CDR1 is SGHNT and CDR2 YENEEA. V was trimmed by 0 bases and J by 9 bases, leaving 15 bases between them. The CDR3 runs 15 residues. The CDR3 here is CASSLDHPGVVEQFF. DNA of the CDR3: TGTGCCAGCAGCTTAGATCATCCGGGAGTGGTTGAGCAGTTCTTC.

The chain couples TRBV9 to TRBJ2-1, with 12 bases aligning to TRBD2. Losses at the gene ends were 4 bases for V and 4 bases for J; bases not matched to a gene: 9. This CDR3 is 17 amino acids long. The germline V gene has CDR1 SGDLS and CDR2 YYNGEE. The DNA for the CDR3 is TGTGCCAGCAGCCCCCGACTAGCGGGAGTCCTATACAATGAGCAGTTCTTC. This codes for CASSPRLAGVLYNEQFF. The full variable domain, in which reference TRBV9 and TRBJ2-1 provide the parts outside the CDR3, is DSGVTQTPKHLITATGQRVTLRCSPRSGDLSVYWYQQSLDQGLQFLIQYYNGEERAKGNILERFSAQQFPDLHSELNLSSLELGDSALYFCASSPRLAGVLYNEQFFGPGTRLTVL.

The chain has TRBV27 and TRBJ2-7; 8 positions match TRBD2. The CDR3 runs to 17 residues. Germline CDR1 is MNHEY and CDR2 is SMNVEV (reference sequence). The ends lost 5 bases at V and 2 bases at J; junction bases unmatched: 14. This chain's CDR3 is CASSKFVERETAYEQYF. The CDR3 DNA is TGTGCCAGCAGTAAATTTGTCGAGCGGGAGACCGCCTACGAGCAGTACTTC.

The chain is built from TRBV4-1 and TRBJ1-1, with unresolved D. CDR1 is MGHRA and CDR2 is YSYEKL in the germline V gene. V was cut by 1 base and J by 6 bases, with 12 bases left in between. There are 14 residues in the CDR3. CDR3 nucleotides: TGCGCCAGCAGCCAAGCAGTCCCAGGTTCTGAAGCTTTCTTT. It translates to CASSQAVPGSEAFF.

V gene TRBV7-9 combines with J gene TRBJ1-5, with 8 bases lining up with TRBD1. This CDR3 comprises 14 residues. V lost 9 bases, J lost 7 bases, and 11 bases stayed unmatched. The germline V gene has CDR1 SEHNR and CDR2 FQNEAQ (reference sequence). The CDR3 region has the DNA TGTGCCAGTTGGACAGGGAAGCCTACGCAGCCCCAGCATTTT. Encoded protein: CASWTGKPTQPQHF.

CDR3 amino acids: CASSVNSQETQYF. The CDR3 coding sequence is TGTGCCAGCAGTGTTAACAGCCAAGAGACCCAGTACTTC. The chain uses TRBV2 and TRBJ2-5; D remains ambiguous. The CDR3 length is 13 residues. Trimming stripped 4 bases from V and 1 base from J, with 7 bases between. Germline CDR1 is SNHLY and CDR2 is FYNNEI.

This sequence joins TRBV4-2 and TRBJ2-1, with TRBD2 as a possible D gene (5 bases). From germline, CDR1 is LGHNA and CDR2 YNFKEQ. The ends were cut back, 5 bases at V and 7 bases at J, with 21 bases in the middle. The CDR3 totals 16 residues. In DNA form, the CDR3 reads TGTGCCAGCAGCGGCGACAAGCGGAAATATGGTAATGAGCAGTTCTTC. Amino acids: CASSGDKRKYGNEQFF.

The V and J genes are TRBV30 and TRBJ1-4, with unresolved D. Trimming removed 4 bases at V and 8 bases at J, with 17 bases between. The CDR3 totals 14 residues. Germline CDR1 reads GTSNPN; CDR2 reads SVGIG (reference sequence). The CDR3 region is CAWKLNTASEKLFF. In DNA form, the CDR3 reads TGTGCCTGGAAATTAAATACGGCCAGCGAAAAACTGTTTTTT. The full variable domain, with the rest looked up from reference TRBV30 and TRBJ1-4, is SQTIHQWPATLVQPVGSPLSLECTVEGTSNPNLYWYRQAAGRGLQLLFYSVGIGQISSEVPQNLSASRPQDRQFILSSKKLLLSDSGFYLCAWKLNTASEKLFFGSGTQLSVL.

In DNA, the CDR3 is TGCAGCGTTGAAGCTAGCGTGCGCTCCTACAATGAGCAGTTCTTC. This sequence encodes CSVEASVRSYNEQFF. The chain employs TRBV29-1 and TRBJ2-1; a weak D match, TRBD2 (6 bases). The CDR3 totals 15 residues. Looked up from germline, CDR1 is SQVTM and CDR2 is ANQGSEA. Trimming cost V 1 base and J 0 bases, with 10 bases left between them.